The rows below give T cell receptor beta chains drawn from one sample of a study of blood T cell repertoires in COVID-19. Sequenced by immunoSEQ multiplex PCR; TCRdb stores in-frame clones only, minus some. This sample yields about 300,000 clones, of which about 90% are seen a single time; over 3.5% belongs to the top ten. What was sequenced was PBMCs or T cells enriched from blood (not recorded which). Receptors originate from a woman between 18 and 29 years old with acute COVID-19. Both conserved end residues are part of each CDR3. Each record gives: clone size, D gene, V gene, J gene, CDR3 protein, CDR3 DNA. A D gene is named only where the DNA matches it firmly. Size tells how often a clone was seen (once, few, many) or the class of an expanded clone, and some rows leave it out.

abundance: -
d_gene: TRBD2
v_gene: TRBV5-1
j_gene: TRBJ2-5
CDR3aa: CASSSGRGETQYF
CDR3nt: TGCGCCAGCAGCTCCGGGAGGGGAGAGACCCAGTACTTC

abundance: -
d_gene: -
v_gene: TRBV12-5
j_gene: TRBJ1-1
CDR3aa: CASGLAQGNTEAFF
CDR3nt: TGTGCTAGTGGTTTGGCCCAGGGGAACACTGAAGCTTTCTTT

abundance: -
d_gene: TRBD2
v_gene: TRBV30
j_gene: TRBJ2-5
CDR3aa: CAWNSGQETQYF
CDR3nt: TGTGCCTGGAATAGCGGGCAAGAGACCCAGTACTTC

abundance: -
d_gene: TRBD2
v_gene: TRBV3-1/TRBV3-2
j_gene: TRBJ2-1
CDR3aa: CASSQETSGRTYNEQFF
CDR3nt: TGTGCCAGCAGCCAAGAGACTAGCGGGAGAACCTACAATGAGCAGTTCTTC

abundance: -
d_gene: -
v_gene: TRBV9
j_gene: TRBJ2-1
CDR3aa: CASSTPSGSLYNEQFF
CDR3nt: TGTGCCAGCAGCACCCCCTCAGGGTCTCTCTACAATGAGCAGTTCTTC

abundance: -
d_gene: TRBD1
v_gene: TRBV27
j_gene: TRBJ1-4
CDR3aa: CASSQKPGQGPLSPIKLFF
CDR3nt: TGTGCCAGCTCTCAGAAACCGGGACAGGGACCCCTCTCCCCGATTAAACTGTTTTTT

abundance: -
d_gene: -
v_gene: TRBV11-3
j_gene: TRBJ2-2
CDR3aa: CASRGGPGELFF
CDR3nt: TGTGCCAGCAGGGGGGGTCCCGGGGAGCTGTTTTTT

abundance: -
d_gene: -
v_gene: TRBV3-1/TRBV3-2
j_gene: TRBJ2-7
CDR3aa: CASSQSPGAYEQYF
CDR3nt: TGTGCCAGCAGCCAATCCCCCGGGGCCTACGAGCAGTACTTC

abundance: -
d_gene: TRBD1
v_gene: TRBV27
j_gene: TRBJ1-1
CDR3aa: CASSSASRGISTEAFF
CDR3nt: TGTGCCAGCAGTTCCGCGAGCAGGGGGATTAGCACTGAAGCTTTCTTT

abundance: -
d_gene: TRBD1
v_gene: TRBV28
j_gene: TRBJ1-4
CDR3aa: CASSLPPGQGAREKLFF
CDR3nt: TGTGCCAGCAGTTTGCCTCCCGGACAGGGGGCTAGAGAAAAACTGTTTTTT

abundance: -
d_gene: -
v_gene: TRBV7-9
j_gene: TRBJ1-6
CDR3aa: CASSFRASDSPLHF
CDR3nt: TGTGCCAGCAGCTTCAGGGCATCGGATTCACCCCTCCACTTT

abundance: -
d_gene: -
v_gene: TRBV9
j_gene: TRBJ2-5
CDR3aa: CASSVVSSAPWETQYF
CDR3nt: TGTGCCAGCAGCGTAGTGAGTAGCGCCCCTTGGGAGACCCAGTACTTC

abundance: once
d_gene: -
v_gene: TRBV11-3
j_gene: TRBJ2-7
CDR3aa: CASSVIGGSEQYF
CDR3nt: TGTGCCAGCAGCGTGATTGGGGGGTCGGAGCAGTACTTC

abundance: few
d_gene: -
v_gene: TRBV19
j_gene: TRBJ1-2
CDR3aa: CASFRFGTYGYTF
CDR3nt: TGTGCCAGTTTCCGGTTCGGTACTTATGGCTACACCTTC

abundance: -
d_gene: TRBD2
v_gene: TRBV3-1/TRBV3-2
j_gene: TRBJ2-1
CDR3aa: CASSQLTSGRRHEQFF
CDR3nt: TGTGCCAGCAGCCAGCTTACTAGCGGGAGGAGGCATGAGCAGTTCTTC

abundance: once
d_gene: -
v_gene: TRBV6-5
j_gene: TRBJ1-2
CDR3aa: CASSYSPGQNYGYTF
CDR3nt: TGTGCCAGCAGTTACTCCCCTGGACAGAACTATGGCTACACCTTC

abundance: -
d_gene: -
v_gene: TRBV28
j_gene: TRBJ2-3
CDR3aa: CASSQSPSTDTQYF
CDR3nt: TGTGCCAGCAGCCAAAGCCCTAGCACAGATACGCAGTATTTT

abundance: -
d_gene: TRBD1
v_gene: TRBV11-2
j_gene: TRBJ2-5
CDR3aa: CASSGPGQTPGETQYF
CDR3nt: TGTGCCAGCAGCGGGCCGGGACAGACACCTGGGGAGACCCAGTACTTC

abundance: few
d_gene: -
v_gene: TRBV15
j_gene: TRBJ1-2
CDR3aa: CATSRDRNYGYTF
CDR3nt: TGTGCCACCAGCAGAGACAGAAACTATGGCTACACCTTC

abundance: once
d_gene: TRBD1
v_gene: TRBV7-8
j_gene: TRBJ2-1
CDR3aa: CASSSRGQGNIDEQFF
CDR3nt: TGTGCCAGCAGCTCGCGGGGACAGGGGAATATAGATGAGCAGTTCTTC